A few counts support the clone carrying this TCR beta chain. The antigen remains unidentified. Trimming shortened V by 3 bases and J by 3 bases, and 11 bases separated the two germline ends. The CDR3 spans 15 residues. CDR1 and CDR2 (germline): KGHSH, LQKENI. This sample is drawn from a study of CD8 T cells in ankylosing spondylitis. Overall study results and limits: Characteristic of ankylosing spondylitis blood, it appeared, was a TCR beta motif comprising roughly 8 highly homologous variants.

TCRdb itself ran the 5' RACE reads through MiXCR, one entry per CDR3 protein. Among a few hundred thousand distinct CDR3 sequences listed, about a fifth were seen once. The chain carries TRBV18 and TRBJ2-2; weak D call: TRBD1 (5 bases). Sequenced sample: blood, either unsorted or a sorted T cell fraction (not recorded which). The receptor's source is a male donor with ankylosing spondylitis. CDR3 nucleotide sequence: TGTGCCAGCTCACCCGAAGGGGCCGACACCGGGGAGCTGTTTTTT. This sequence encodes CASSPEGADTGELFF.